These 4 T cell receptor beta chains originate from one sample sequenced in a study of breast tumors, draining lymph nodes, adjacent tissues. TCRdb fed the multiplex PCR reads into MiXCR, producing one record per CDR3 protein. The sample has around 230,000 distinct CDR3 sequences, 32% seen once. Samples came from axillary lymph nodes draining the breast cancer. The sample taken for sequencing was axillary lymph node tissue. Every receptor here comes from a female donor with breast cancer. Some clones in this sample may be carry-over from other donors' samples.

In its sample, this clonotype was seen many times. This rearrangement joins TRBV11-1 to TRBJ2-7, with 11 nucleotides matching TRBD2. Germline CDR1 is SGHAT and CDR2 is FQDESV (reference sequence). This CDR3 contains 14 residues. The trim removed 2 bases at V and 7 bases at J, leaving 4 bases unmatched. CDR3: CASSLLRLAGEQYF. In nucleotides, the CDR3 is TGTGCCAGCAGCTTACTCCGACTAGCGGGAGAGCAGTACTTC.

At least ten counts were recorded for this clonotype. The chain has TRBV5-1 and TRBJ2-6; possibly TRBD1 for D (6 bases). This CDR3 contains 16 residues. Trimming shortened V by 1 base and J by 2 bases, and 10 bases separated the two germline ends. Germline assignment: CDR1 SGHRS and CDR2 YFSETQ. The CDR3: CASSLYRVAGANVLTF. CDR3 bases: TGCGCCAGCAGCTTGTACAGGGTCGCTGGGGCCAACGTCCTGACTTTC.

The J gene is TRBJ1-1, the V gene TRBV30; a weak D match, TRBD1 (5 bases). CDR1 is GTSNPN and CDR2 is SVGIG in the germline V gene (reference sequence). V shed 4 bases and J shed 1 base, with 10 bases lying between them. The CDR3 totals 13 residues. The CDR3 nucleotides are TGTGCCTGGATGAGACAGCCGAACACTGAAGCTTTCTTT. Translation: CAWMRQPNTEAFF.

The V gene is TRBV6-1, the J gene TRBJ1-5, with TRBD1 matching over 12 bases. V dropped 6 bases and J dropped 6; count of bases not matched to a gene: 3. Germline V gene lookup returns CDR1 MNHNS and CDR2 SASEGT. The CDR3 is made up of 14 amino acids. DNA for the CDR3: TGTGCCAGCAGAGGGACAGGGGGCGTTCAGCCCCAGCATTTT. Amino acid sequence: CASRGTGGVQPQHF.